This TCR beta chain comes out of a study of OX40 agonist ivuxolimab in advanced cancers. Some background on the complete study: Ivuxolimab, which targeted the costimulatory receptor OX40 (CD134), was an agonistic, fully human IgG2 monoclonal antibody. Intravenous ivuxolimab was administered to patients every 2 weeks at six dose levels: 0.01, 0.1, 0.3, 1.5, 3 and 10 mg/kg. Of the approximately 54 dose-escalation patients, hepatocellular carcinoma was present in 19, melanoma in some 15, renal cell carcinoma in 9 and head and neck cancer in 9. A male proportion of approximately 83% and a mean age of around 60 years, ranging from roughly 23 to 79, were recorded for the dose-escalation cohort. Patients were allowed to have had prior anti-PD-1, anti-PD-L1 or anti-CTLA-4 therapy, and 40% to 45% of the dose-escalation patients had been treated with checkpoint inhibitors. Partial responses occurred in three dose-escalation patients, of whom one had hepatocellular carcinoma and two had cutaneous melanoma. The purpose of peripheral TCRbeta sequencing was to test whether ivuxolimab changed TCR sequence diversity and led to clonal T-cell expansion. The paper describes the monotherapy dose-escalation part (N ≈ 50 patients) of the phase I trial of ivuxolimab. The study at large found these results: In partial responders in the 0.1-3.0 mg/kg groups, normalized peripheral clonal expansion was found to be among the lowest, especially among CD8+ T cells. The antigen specificity of the peripheral T cells that underwent clonal expansion was not determined. At doses from 0.1 to 3.0 mg/kg, clonal expansion was seen in both CD4+ and CD8+ blood T cells between baseline and week 6. After ivuxolimab, more expanded clones were found on average in CD8+ T cells than in CD4+ T cells. Low levels of normalized T-cell clonal expansion were also seen in some patients who did not respond.

With respect to this clone: What antigen it recognizes has not been identified. No quality values exist for individual bases; no much larger clone is one base distant.

Patients with autoimmune disease history or receiving systemic immunosuppression were excluded from the trial. Peripheral blood for TCR sequencing was collected from all dose cohorts at baseline, on cycle 4 day 1, and on cycle 7 day 1. The samples were taken from a phase I, first-in-human, multicenter, open-label dose-escalation trial of ivuxolimab. Adults with locally advanced or metastatic melanoma, renal cell, hepatocellular, or head and neck squamous cell carcinoma were enrolled in the trial. Before TCR sequencing, CD4+ T cells and CD8+ T cells from peripheral blood were sorted into separate populations. Trimming costs V 6 bases and J 0 bases, and their ends lie 12 bases apart. The CDR3 covers 15 residues, taking in both the cysteine and the phenylalanine. The read is trimmed to its CDR3 DNA, 45 bases read in frame from base 1. For CDR1 and CDR2, the germline V gene lists MNHNS and SASEGT. To sequence the TCRbeta CDR3 region, genomic DNA was isolated from the sorted cells. TCRbeta CDR3 regions were sequenced using the immunoSEQ Assay. In TCRdb, the immuneACCESS table is reduced to in-frame sequences with V and J assigned. These tables do not hold every clone; where another copy was compared, an unresolved V gene accounts for under half, and the others remain unexplained. The sample table shows 25,000 to 35,000 clones, and roughly 84% are seen once. 15% to 20% of the sample lies in the top ten.

Material: CD4+ or CD8+ T cells sorted from blood, obtained in a trial of the OX40 agonist ivuxolimab. The chain couples TRBV6-1 to TRBJ1-3; the D gene remains uncertain. The TCR was taken from an adult with an advanced solid tumor such as melanoma, head and neck, liver or kidney cancer. CDR3 region: CASSIQESSGNTIYF. The nucleotide sequence is given as TGTGCCAGCAGCATTCAAGAAAGCTCTGGAAACACCATATATTTT.